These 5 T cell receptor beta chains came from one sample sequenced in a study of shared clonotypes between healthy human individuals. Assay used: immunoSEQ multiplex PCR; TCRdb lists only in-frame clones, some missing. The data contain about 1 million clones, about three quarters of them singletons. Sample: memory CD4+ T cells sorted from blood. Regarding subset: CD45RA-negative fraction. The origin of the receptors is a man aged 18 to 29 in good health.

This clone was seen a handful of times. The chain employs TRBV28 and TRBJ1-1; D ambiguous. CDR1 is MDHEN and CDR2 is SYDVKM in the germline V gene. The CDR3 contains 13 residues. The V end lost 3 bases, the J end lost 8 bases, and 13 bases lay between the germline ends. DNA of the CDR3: TGTGCCAGCAGTTTGATAGGGCGGGAGGAAGCTTTCTTT. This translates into CASSLIGREEAFF. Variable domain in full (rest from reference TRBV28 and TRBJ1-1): DVKVTQSSRYLVKRTGEKVFLECVQDMDHENMFWYRQDPGLGLRLIYFSYDVKMKEKGDIPEGYSVSREKKERFSLILESASTNQTSMYLCASSLIGREEAFFGQGTRLTVV.

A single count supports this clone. In DNA, the CDR3 is TGTGCCAGCAATCCCTCTAAGGGGGGTACGCAGTATTTT. Protein sequence: CASNPSKGGTQYF. This sequence joins TRBV6-5 and TRBJ2-3, with D perhaps being TRBD1 or TRBD2 (6 bases each). V was cut by 7 bases and J by 8 bases, with 16 bases left in between. Germline CDR1 and CDR2: MNHEY and SVGAGI. CDR3 length: 13 residues.

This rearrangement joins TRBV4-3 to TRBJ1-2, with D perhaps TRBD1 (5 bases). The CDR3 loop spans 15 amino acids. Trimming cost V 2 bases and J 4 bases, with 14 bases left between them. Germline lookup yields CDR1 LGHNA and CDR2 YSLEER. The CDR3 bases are TGCGCCAGCAGCCAAAACGGGGGAGAAGGCTATGGCTACACCTTC. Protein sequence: CASSQNGGEGYGYTF.

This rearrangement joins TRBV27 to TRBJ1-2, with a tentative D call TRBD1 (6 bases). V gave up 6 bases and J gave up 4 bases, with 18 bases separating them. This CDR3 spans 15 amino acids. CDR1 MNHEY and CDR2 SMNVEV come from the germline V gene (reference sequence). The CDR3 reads CASSMRGQISYGYTF. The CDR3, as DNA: TGTGCCAGCAGCATGAGGGGACAAATAAGCTATGGCTACACCTTC.

In nucleotides, the CDR3 is TGCGCCAGCAGCCCGTCGGTAGCGGGGACACCAAATTCACCCCTCCACTTT. It yields the protein CASSPSVAGTPNSPLHF. The chain joins TRBV5-1 to TRBJ1-6; maybe TRBD1 (6 bases). This CDR3 has 17 residues. V lost 4 bases to trimming and J lost 7 bases, with 21 bases between them. Germline CDR1 is SGHRS and CDR2 is YFSETQ.